This entry lists 10 T cell receptor beta chains sequenced from one sample in a study of shared clonotypes between healthy human individuals. Generated by immunoSEQ multiplex PCR, the TCRdb table keeps only in-frame clones and is missing some. The sample has over a million clones; approximately 97% are singletons. Sequenced: naive CD4+ T cells sorted from blood. Subset described: CD45RA+ positively selected. The receptors stem from a young man in good health.

The genes are TRBV5-4 and TRBJ2-1; 12 nucleotides line up with TRBD2. The CDR3 has 15 amino acids. V gave up 0 bases and J gave up 6 bases; unmatched junction bases: 1. In germline, CDR1 is SGHNT, CDR2 YYREEE (reference sequence). Written as DNA, the CDR3 is TGTGCCAGCAGCTTGGGACTAGCGGGAGCCAATGAGCAGTTCTTC. The encoded protein is CASSLGLAGANEQFF.

The chain joins TRBV28 to TRBJ1-5; no firm D call. The CDR3 is 12 amino acids. Trimming took off 2 bases at V and 3 bases at J, with 2 bases between the two ends. Germline CDR1 is MDHEN and CDR2 is SYDVKM. The CDR3, as DNA: TGTGCCAGCAGTTTACACAATCAGCCCCAGCATTTT. It encodes CASSLHNQPQHF.

The chain couples TRBV6-5 to TRBJ1-4; D is ambiguous. The CDR3 has 14 amino acids. Germline-derived CDR1 and CDR2 are MNHEY and SVGAGI. V dropped 0 bases and J dropped 8 bases, with 10 bases sitting between them. This CDR3 is CASSYSPGGEKLFF. The CDR3 DNA reads as TGTGCCAGCAGTTACTCTCCAGGAGGGGAAAAACTGTTTTTT.

Written as DNA, the CDR3 is TGCAGCGTTGACAATATGGGACATCGTGCCCGAGGCAATGAGCAGTTCTTC. This gives the protein CSVDNMGHRARGNEQFF. This chain uses TRBV29-1 with TRBJ2-1, with D possibly being TRBD1 (6 bases). Trimming pared 3 bases from V and 6 bases from J, leaving 24 bases between. CDR1 and CDR2 from the germline V gene are SQVTM and ANQGSEA. CDR3 length: 17 amino acids.

The CDR3 protein is CASSGDNQPQHF. Written as DNA, the CDR3 is TGTGCCAGCAGTGGAGACAATCAGCCCCAGCATTTT. The gene calls are TRBV2 and TRBJ1-5, with D uncertain. CDR1 and CDR2 from the germline V gene are SNHLY and FYNNEI. V was clipped by 4 bases and J by 3 bases, with 4 bases between them. This CDR3 spans 12 amino acids.

In regard to this clone: One junction end disagrees with the germline gene, perhaps due to a read error. The chain recombines TRBV20-1 with TRBJ1-2; D ambiguous. The CDR3 runs 10 residues. Looked up from germline, CDR1 is DFQATT and CDR2 is SNEGSKA (reference sequence). CDR3 in amino acids: CGGGTFGYTF. CDR3 in DNA: TGTGGAGGAGGTACCTTCGGCTACACCTTC.

The gene calls are TRBV7-9 and TRBJ2-1; 8 bases map to TRBD2. Trimming removed 5 bases from V and 6 bases from J; junction bases left unmatched: 18. The germline V gene has CDR1 SEHNR and CDR2 FQNEAQ (reference sequence). This CDR3 has 18 amino acids. The CDR3 loop reads CASSRPGLVGLKGNEQFF. CDR3 coding DNA: TGTGCCAGCAGCCGACCGGGACTAGTGGGTTTGAAGGGCAATGAGCAGTTCTTC.

The rearrangement joins TRBV10-1 to TRBJ2-1, with a possible D match to TRBD1 (6 bases). The germline V gene has CDR1 WNHNN and CDR2 SYGVQD (reference sequence). The V end was cut by 4 bases, the J end by 0 bases, with 10 bases between. This CDR3 has 15 amino acids. CDR3 coding DNA: TGCGCCAGCAGTGGGGACACGAGCTCCTACAATGAGCAGTTCTTC. As protein: CASSGDTSSYNEQFF.

The CDR3 sequence is CASSTKRDRENTGELFF. The CDR3 bases are TGTGCCAGCAGCACGAAACGGGACAGGGAGAACACCGGGGAGCTGTTTTTT. The genes are TRBV7-8 and TRBJ2-2; 9 bases are shared with TRBD1. V was clipped by 5 bases and J by 1 base; unmatched bases: 8. The CDR3 is 17 amino acids. In germline, CDR1 is SGHVS, CDR2 FQNEAQ. The full variable domain, in which reference TRBV7-8 and TRBJ2-2 provide the parts outside the CDR3, is GAGVSQSPRYKVAKRGQDVALRCDPISGHVSLFWYQQALGQGPEFLTYFQNEAQLDKSGLPSDRFFAERPEGSVSTLKIQRTQQEDSAVYLCASSTKRDRENTGELFFGEGSRLTVL.

The rearrangement links TRBV2 to TRBJ2-5, with TRBD2 matching over 9 bases. Germline V gene data show CDR1 as SNHLY and CDR2 as FYNNEI. The CDR3 length is 18 residues. Trimming removed 3 bases from V and 6 bases from J; junction bases left unmatched: 17. CDR3 DNA: TGTGCCAGCAGTGATTCTGTCCTAGCGGGACTACTGGTAAAGACCCAGTACTTC. Translating it yields CASSDSVLAGLLVKTQYF.